The clone carrying this T cell receptor (beta chain) occurred many times. Its matching antigen is unknown. The data were taken from a study of identical twins. A single record per CDR3 protein comes from TCRdb applying MiXCR to the 5' RACE reads. Seen here are roughly 1.6 million distinct CDR3 sequences, around a third observed once, and the top ten hold 0.25% to 0.3%. General study findings and limits: Models underpredicted monozygotic twin sharing of out-of-frame TCR alpha. The conclusions drew on cross-sectional statistical analysis instead of tracking the same donors. Twins shared out-of-frame alpha sequences with excess low generation probability. In cord blood, abundant beta clonotypes had fewer insertions; memory showed no trend.

CDR3 size: 15 residues. Looked up from germline, CDR1 is SGHTA and CDR2 is FQGNSA. V lost 4 bases and J 0 bases, leaving 10 bases between the germline ends. The sequenced material came from cord blood. This TCR came from a newborn girl in good health. The chain is built from TRBV7-2 and TRBJ2-4; D uncertain. As DNA, the CDR3 is TGTGCCAGCAGCTCCGTCGTCGCAGCCAAAAACATTCAGTACTTC. It is translated as CASSSVVAAKNIQYF. The whole variable domain, filled in from reference TRBV7-2 and TRBJ2-4, reads GAGVSQSPSNKVTEKGKDVELRCDPISGHTALYWYRQSLGQGLEFLIYFQGNSAPDKSGLPSDRFSAERTGGSVSTLTIQRTQQEDSAVYLCASSSVVAAKNIQYFGAGTRLSVL.